Listed here are 19 T cell receptor beta chains from one sample, sequenced in a study of shared clonotypes between healthy human individuals. Profiling relied on immunoSEQ multiplex PCR, and the TCRdb table lists in-frame clones only, not all of them. Seen here are roughly 2,300,000 clones, 80% to 95% observed once, and the top ten hold around 0.35%. Sequencing input: naive CD4+ T cells from PBMCs. Subset described: CD45RA+ positively selected. The origin of the receptors is a man younger than 35 in good health. Some clones in this sample may be carry-over from other donors' samples.

The V gene is TRBV5-1, the J gene TRBJ2-7; TRBD2 matches 7 bases. This CDR3 region has 15 residues. The junction had 6 bases not matched to a gene; V was cut back by 0 bases and J by 3 bases. Germline CDR1 reads SGHRS; CDR2 reads YFSETQ. This CDR3 reads CASSLVGGEGYEQYF. Written as DNA, the CDR3 is TGCGCCAGCAGCTTGGTGGGCGGGGAGGGCTACGAGCAGTACTTC.

Notes on this clone: The sample holds other DNA sequences that translate to the same CDR3. CDR3 coding DNA: TGTGCCAGCAGCCGGCTCTTCTCGACCGGCGCCGCCGAAACCTTCTTT. This sequence encodes CASSRLFSTGAAETFF. This rearrangement joins TRBV7-9 to TRBJ1-1, with D hard to call. The ends were cut back, 5 bases at V and 14 bases at J, with 30 bases in the middle. Germline V CDR1 and CDR2: SEHNR, FQNEAQ (reference sequence). The CDR3 is made up of 16 amino acids.

The chain is built from TRBV7-3 and TRBJ2-1; TRBD1 matches at 11 bases. The CDR3 length is 15 residues. Germline CDR1 is SGHTA and CDR2 is FQGTGA. The junction had 9 bases not matched to a gene; V was cut back by 5 bases and J by 9 bases. The CDR3 reads CASSLKDRGLGEQFF. CDR3 DNA sequence: TGTGCCAGCAGCCTAAAGGACAGGGGGCTAGGTGAGCAGTTCTTC.

This rearrangement joins TRBV30 to TRBJ1-4, with a tentative D call TRBD1 (6 bases). CDR1 and CDR2 (germline): GTSNPN, SVGIG (reference sequence). The CDR3 runs to 15 residues. V was clipped by 3 bases and J by 0 bases, with 11 bases between them. The DNA for the CDR3 is TGTGCCTGGAGGAGGGGGTCTGCAACTAATGAAAAACTGTTTTTT. It is translated as CAWRRGSATNEKLFF.

V is TRBV5-1 and J is TRBJ2-5; D is uncertain. The germline V and J ends were trimmed by 3 bases and 5 bases, with 8 bases remaining between them. CDR1 is SGHRS, CDR2 YFSETQ, per germline. The CDR3 runs to 12 residues. CDR3 residues: CASSWVDETQYF. CDR3 nucleotides: TGCGCCAGCAGCTGGGTGGACGAGACCCAGTACTTC.

Only a few counts were recorded for this clone. The rearrangement uses TRBV5-6 and TRBJ1-1; 9 nucleotides line up with TRBD1. CDR1 SGHDT and CDR2 YYEEEE come from the germline V gene. This CDR3 comprises 15 residues. Trimming removed 5 bases from V and 7 bases from J; junction bases left unmatched: 12. CDR3 DNA: TGTGCCAGCAGTCCAGGGACAGGGAGAGGAGGTGAAGCTTTCTTT. Its protein product is CASSPGTGRGGEAFF.

The chain joins TRBV18 to TRBJ2-1; the D is unclear. Trimming removed 3 bases at V and 2 bases at J, with 11 bases between. The CDR3 runs 15 residues. Per the germline V gene, CDR1 is KGHSH and CDR2 is LQKENI. The CDR3 is CASSPTSAPYNEQFF. The CDR3 DNA sequence: TGTGCCAGCTCACCTACTTCAGCACCCTACAATGAGCAGTTCTTC.

The genes are TRBV6-5 and TRBJ2-3, with 9 bases that match TRBD2. The CDR3 spans 14 residues. Germline loops: CDR1 MNHEY, CDR2 SVGAGI. The CDR3: CGASRSGSTDTQYF. The DNA for the CDR3 is TGTGGGGCCTCCCGTAGCGGGAGTACAGATACGCAGTATTTT.

This chain connects TRBV11-2 to TRBJ2-7, with 8 bases lining up with TRBD2. After removal of 1 base from V and 7 bases from J, the junction contained 6 bases not matched to a gene. This CDR3 is 14 amino acids long. Germline V CDR1 and CDR2: SGHAT, FQNNGV. CDR3 sequence reads: CASSLGSSGGEQYF. CDR3 in DNA: TGTGCCAGCAGCTTAGGATCCAGCGGGGGTGAGCAGTACTTC.

The rearrangement joins TRBV19 to TRBJ1-1; a weak D match, TRBD1 (5 bases). Germline V lookup: CDR1 LNHDA, CDR2 SQIVND (reference sequence). The CDR3 spans 14 residues. Trimming cost V 4 bases and J 5 bases, with 14 bases left between them. The CDR3 region has the DNA TGTGCCAGTAGTAGATCGGGACGGGGGACTGAAGCTTTCTTT. Its translation: CASSRSGRGTEAFF.

The rearrangement links TRBV7-7 to TRBJ2-7, with D possibly being TRBD1 or TRBD2 (6 bases each). This CDR3 region has 17 residues. V gave up 4 bases and J gave up 7 bases, with 26 bases separating them. Germline CDR1 reads SSHAT; CDR2 reads FNYEAQ (reference sequence). This CDR3 is CASSSTVLGPGASEQYF. For the CDR3, the DNA is TGTGCCAGCAGCTCTACGGTACTCGGCCCGGGGGCGAGTGAGCAGTACTTC.

The chain joins TRBV5-4 to TRBJ2-3; perhaps TRBD1 as D (6 bases). Germline-derived CDR1 and CDR2 are SGHNT and YYREEE (reference sequence). This CDR3 is 13 amino acids long. V dropped 2 bases and J dropped 4 bases, with 8 bases sitting between them. CDR3 DNA sequence: TGTGCCAGCAGCTTCCAGGGGTCAGATACGCAGTATTTT. Its translation is CASSFQGSDTQYF.

The chain links TRBV6-5 to TRBJ2-3, with a weak D call TRBD2 (6 bases). V was trimmed by 7 bases and J by 1 base, leaving 15 bases between them. This CDR3 is 15 amino acids long. The V gene's germline CDR1 is MNHEY and CDR2 SVGAGI. The CDR3 reads CASKDWASGTDTQYF. The CDR3 bases are TGTGCCAGCAAAGACTGGGCTAGCGGCACAGATACGCAGTATTTT.

This clone turned up a few times. This chain connects TRBV28 to TRBJ2-5; D gene unclear. Germline V gives CDR1 MDHEN, CDR2 SYDVKM. V lost 7 bases to trimming and J lost 2 bases, with 11 bases between them. The CDR3 has 13 residues. The CDR3, as DNA: TGTGCCAGCACCAACGTGGGACAAGAGACCCAGTACTTC. As protein: CASTNVGQETQYF.

Comments on this clone: The same CDR3 can be traced to other DNA sequences in this sample. The chain employs TRBV28 and TRBJ2-7; 8 bases are shared with TRBD1. Germline V gene lookup returns CDR1 MDHEN and CDR2 SYDVKM. The CDR3 runs 15 residues. The V segment lost 2 bases and the J segment 2 bases; nucleotides outside the gene matches: 5. CDR3 sequence: CASSLKTGATYEQYF. The DNA for the CDR3 is TGTGCCAGCAGTTTAAAGACAGGGGCCACCTACGAGCAGTACTTC. The variable domain in full, completed from reference TRBV28 and TRBJ2-7, reads DVKVTQSSRYLVKRTGEKVFLECVQDMDHENMFWYRQDPGLGLRLIYFSYDVKMKEKGDIPEGYSVSREKKERFSLILESASTNQTSMYLCASSLKTGATYEQYFGPGTRLTVT.

This chain connects TRBV4-1 to TRBJ2-5; weak D call: TRBD2 (5 bases). Germline CDR1 and CDR2: MGHRA and YSYEKL. Trimming removed 0 bases at V and 4 bases at J, with 15 bases between. CDR3 length equals 16 residues. The CDR3 sequence is CASSQEGGPGGETQYF. The CDR3 nucleotides are TGCGCCAGCAGCCAAGAGGGTGGACCAGGAGGAGAGACCCAGTACTTC.

The J gene is TRBJ1-1, the V gene TRBV5-4; unclear D gene. CDR1 and CDR2 from the germline V gene are SGHNT and YYREEE (reference sequence). CDR3 length: 11 residues. V was cut by 2 bases and J by 3 bases, with 2 bases left in between. CDR3 in amino acids: CASSFHTEAFF. The DNA for the CDR3 is TGTGCCAGCAGCTTTCACACTGAAGCTTTCTTT.

The J gene is TRBJ2-2, the V gene TRBV6-1, with D perhaps matching TRBD2 (5 bases). The CDR3 contains 15 residues. Trimming removed 0 bases at V and 4 bases at J, with 9 bases between. The germline gives CDR1 MNHNS, CDR2 SASEGT. This chain's CDR3 is CASSEAGVRTGELFF. The DNA of the CDR3 is TGTGCCAGCAGTGAAGCGGGAGTCCGCACCGGGGAGCTGTTTTTT.

A word on this clone: Within the sample, other DNA sequences also encode this same CDR3. The rearrangement uses TRBV20-1 and TRBJ2-3; D gene unclear. Germline CDR1 and CDR2: DFQATT and SNEGSKA (reference sequence). Trimming stripped 6 bases from V and 5 bases from J, with 9 bases between. The CDR3 has 11 residues. CDR3 region: CSAPSGDTQYF. Written as DNA, the CDR3 is TGCAGTGCCCCGAGTGGAGATACGCAGTATTTT.